This T cell receptor (beta chain) was observed in a study of T cell responses to AZD1222 COVID-19 vaccine. Looking at the study overall: Pooled together were second doses at about 4 or about 12 weeks.

Assay used: immunoSEQ multiplex PCR; TCRdb lists only in-frame clones, some missing. There are approximately 64,000 clones in the sample; 65% to 85% occur only once, and roughly 10% lies in the top ten. Deletions cut 2 bases from V and 10 bases from J, with 16 bases between. This CDR3 comprises 15 residues. Germline CDR1 SGHRS, CDR2 YFSETQ. The sequence derives from an adult in good health. The input for sequencing was peripheral blood, taken on day 0 of AZD1222 vaccination. J is TRBJ1-6 and V is TRBV5-1; a possible D gene is TRBD1 (5 bases). CDR3 nucleotide sequence: TGCGCCAGCAGCTTAGGGGCCCGGCGGGAATCACCCCTCCACTTT. Its protein product is CASSLGARRESPLHF.